This T cell receptor (beta chain) was retrieved from a study of blood T cell repertoires in COVID-19. Study at large: The cDNA or gDNA used as material had been derived from T cells, B-cell-depleted T cells, or PBMCs.

V lost 3 bases and J lost 3, with 3 bases in between. The CDR3 has 12 residues. Only in-frame clones appear in the TCRdb table, and some are missing; sequencing was by immunoSEQ multiplex PCR. The sample has some 100,000 clones; less than 85% are singletons. The receptor comes from a human donor in a cohort sampled during active or convalescent COVID-19. The V gene is TRBV12-3 or TRBV12-4, the J gene TRBJ1-5; D unresolved. Sequences were obtained from peripheral blood. This CDR3 reads CASSFNNQPQHF. Written as DNA, the CDR3 is TGTGCCAGCAGTTTCAACAATCAGCCCCAGCATTTT.